One and the same sample provided the 5 T cell receptor beta chains below, sequenced in a study of T-cell reconstitution after alpha-beta-depleted transplantation in children (dated by TCRdb to the mid-2010s). What the treatment or condition label conveys for this sample: allogeneic hematopoietic cell transplantation with graft depleted of TCRalphabeta T cells and CD19 B cells. Library creation used PCR. Instrument on record: Illumina HiSeq 2500. To normalize quantification of the TCRbeta repertoire, the TCR libraries were built with molecular barcoding that relied on unique molecular identifiers. TCRdb reprocessing: public reads trimmed at Q25 with fastp, clones called with MiXCR, in-frame beta chains kept. Each entry is one CDR3 protein sequence, shown with its most common DNA and genes. The sample data list some 200,000 distinct CDR3 sequences, and approximately 6% of these were observed just once. Jointly, the top ten make up under 5% of the sample.

The specimen comprised PBMCs, sampled before TCRalphabeta/CD19-depleted stem cell transplant. All receptors come from a girl under three years old with combined immunodeficiency, due to receive a stem cell transplant.

The CDR3 region is CASSQGSNTYYGYTF. CDR3 coding DNA: TGCGCCAGCAGCCAAGGCTCCAACACTTACTATGGCTACACCTTC. This sequence joins TRBV4-3 and TRBJ1-2; D call uncertain. Trimming took 1 base from V and 3 from J, leaving 12 bases between them. The CDR3 extends over 15 amino acids. The germline V gene encodes CDR1 LGHNA and CDR2 YSLEER.

This clonotype was found many times. The gene calls are TRBV4-2 and TRBJ2-1; TRBD2 matches 9 bases. Germline V lookup: CDR1 LGHNA, CDR2 YNFKEQ. V shed 7 bases and J 9 bases; nucleotides not matched to a gene: 10. This CDR3 is built from 14 residues. The CDR3 nucleotides read TGTGCCAGCAAGGTGGCGGGGGGGCCGGGTGAGCAGTTCTTC. Translation gives CASKVAGGPGEQFF.

The table lists this clonotype with many counts. The CDR3 DNA follows: TGCAGTGCTAGAGATCCCGCCGGGACAGACACCTACGAGCAGTACTTC. This encodes CSARDPAGTDTYEQYF. V usage is TRBV20-1 and J usage is TRBJ2-7; TRBD1 agrees at 7 bases. Unmatched junction bases numbered 10, after V lost 0 bases and J lost 2 bases. The CDR3 spans 16 residues. Germline V lookup: CDR1 DFQATT, CDR2 SNEGSKA (reference sequence).

This clonotype was seen repeatedly, ten times or more. V usage is TRBV12-3 or TRBV12-4 and J usage is TRBJ2-1; no clear D gene. Trimming shortened V by 6 bases and J by 5 bases, and 5 bases separated the two germline ends. The CDR3 has 11 residues. As DNA, the CDR3 is TGTGCCAGCAGCCTCCACAATGAGCAGTTCTTC. Encoded protein: CASSLHNEQFF.

This clonotype has at least ten counts. V usage is TRBV5-1 and J usage is TRBJ2-7; the D gene could be TRBD1 or TRBD2 (5 bases each). The CDR3 extends over 17 amino acids. Germline V gives CDR1 SGHRS, CDR2 YFSETQ. The V gene lost 4 bases and the J gene lost 2 bases, with 22 bases spanning the gap. In DNA form, the CDR3 reads TGCGCCAGCAGCCCCACTTCCCGGTGGGGGATGGCCTACGAGCAGTACTTC. As protein: CASSPTSRWGMAYEQYF.